This is a list of T cell receptor beta chains from one sample in a study of molecular identifiers for immune sequencing clone quantification. MiXCR, applied by TCRdb to the PCR reads, yields one record per CDR3 protein. Of hundreds of thousands of distinct CDR3 sequences listed, just under 20% are singletons. Sample: naive CD8+ T cells from blood, with Jurkat cell RNA spiked in. Receptors were obtained from a human donor in good health. Some libraries in this study had Jurkat cell RNA spiked in. Both conserved end residues are part of each CDR3.

V	CDR3
TRBV3-1	CASSQEAGELFF
TRBV29-1	CSAPGLGTDTQYF
TRBV5-4	CASSRRETTKDGYTF
TRBV2	CASIPQGAGGYTF
TRBV29-1	CSVEATGGGKFKYF
TRBV15	CATKRIEGGFREKLFF
TRBV9	CASSELSGGAADTQYF
TRBV20-1	CSATDFDLVDTQYF
TRBV7-9	CASSFYGNAIYF
TRBV12-3/TRBV12-4	CASSLPADRATYEQYF
TRBV9	CASSGTGTPNEKLFF
TRBV7-9	CASSPDRGKPEAFF
TRBV10-3	CAISESNRERSNTEAFF
TRBV7-9	CASSYTRSGHEQYF
TRBV12-3/TRBV12-4	CASSKPGSQETQYF
TRBV9	CASSTRDGHSTDTQYF
TRBV24-1	CATSDSRTSGVGDTQYF
TRBV30	CAWSVRSTGELFF
TRBV5-6	CASSLVLAGAPSYEQYF
TRBV7-2	CASSFPGANQPQHF
TRBV28	CASSSRTGDSPLHF
TRBV2	CASSPTSGARDTQYF
TRBV29-1	CSVKGSGMNTEAFF
TRBV12-3/TRBV12-4	CASSSGPGSTEAFF
TRBV29-1	CSVEPQAGATDTQYF
TRBV30	CAWSLGQGSNQPQHF
TRBV6-2/TRBV6-3	CASSYSTGTGFYEQYF
TRBV6-2/TRBV6-3	CASSYLRGDTGELFF
TRBV27	CASSRGSPYEQYF
TRBV19	CASKGYFVTDTQYF
TRBV19	CASTPGKSSYNEQFF
TRBV7-2	CASRLTGGIAYEQYF
TRBV12-3/TRBV12-4	CASSSTLDRDGEQETQYF
TRBV4-1	CASSQDHRGNYGYTF
TRBV7-3	CASSLFPGGEEQYF
TRBV4-3	CASSQERAGGSPETQYF
TRBV7-9	CASSRQNSNQPQHF
TRBV4-3	CASSQELTDYEQYF
TRBV7-9	CASSLTRQGKNIQYF
TRBV5-6	CASSLGGYSDQPQHF
TRBV28	CANSLQTGELFF
TRBV2	CASSEGGWSSYEQYF
TRBV13	CASSLDRGYYGYTF
TRBV2	CASKPRAYEQYF
TRBV19	CASSIYLSGETQYF
TRBV27	CASSSGQGEGAFF
TRBV11-2	CASSLFVHGQFF
TRBV24-1	CATSARLAGSSYNEQFF
TRBV9	CASSVEGDGGSEAFF
TRBV19	CASSMRIGGYTEAFF
TRBV20-1	CSARVGGNSGNTIYF
TRBV7-9	CASSPEGSLEQYF